This T cell receptor beta chain was profiled in a study of lymphopenia after photon versus proton radiotherapy. Overall study results and limits: Oligoclonal CD8+ Temra expansion after nadir drove photon patients' diversity drop. Proton therapy kept repertoires fairly stable, unlike photons, which gained effector/memory cells.

Note on this clone: Antigen: not known. This sample also contains other DNA sequences that code for the same CDR3.

From germline, CDR1 is LNHDA and CDR2 SQIVND (reference sequence). CDR3 size: 15 residues. The V and J ends lost 4 bases and 2 bases, in that order; junction bases with no gene match: 4. Assay: immunoSEQ multiplex PCR; the TCRdb copy retains only in-frame clones and omits some. The sample yields about 42,000 clones, around 86% seen once. The chain carries TRBV19 and TRBJ2-2, with 7 bases aligning to TRBD2. The sequence was obtained from a woman between 65 and 79 years old with pancreatic cancer. The sample here was peripheral blood, taken from a patient treated with proton-based radiotherapy. CDR3 in amino acids: CASSSGRGNTGELFF. The CDR3 region has the DNA TGTGCCAGTAGTAGCGGGAGAGGAAACACCGGGGAGCTGTTTTTT.